This T cell receptor beta chain was retrieved from a study of T-cell memory formation after mild COVID-19 (dated by TCRdb to the early 2020s). For the wider study: TCR sequence clusters from the two donors were largely donor specific. Longitudinal TCRalpha and TCRbeta repertoire sequencing tracked T-cell clones expanding and contracting after mild COVID-19 in two donors. The cohort was made up of two young adult volunteers, one female and one male, who were previously healthy. What the work shows at the level of the full study, not this receptor alone: The second-wave clones that peaked on day 37 were not confirmed to be SARS-CoV-2 specific. Contracting CD4+ clones turned up mainly in the CM and EM memory subsets, whereas EMRA was where CD8+ clones were enriched. Some responding clones were detected in pre-infection memory, suggesting pre-existing cross-reactive memory T cells joined the SARS-CoV-2 response. Clones that contracted from day 15 to 85 showed balanced CD4/CD8 phenotypes, whereas a second wave of clones that expanded from day 15 to 37 leaned towards CD4+. Only a couple of mild cases were covered by the study, and larger cohorts that include severe cases with pre-infection samples were considered necessary.

The germline ends are 13 bases apart after V is trimmed by 5 bases and J by 1 base. Its CDR3 holds 15 amino acids, cysteine through phenylalanine. Left in the record is the CDR3 DNA by itself, 45 bases read in frame from the first base. The CDR1 and CDR2 encoded by the germline V gene (reference sequence) are SGHAT and FQDESV. TCRdb shows the sequencer as Illumina NovaSeq 6000. Using 5'RACE with constant-segment primers, TCRalpha and TCRbeta cDNA libraries were constructed, with sample barcodes and unique molecular identifiers added in the process. Trizol reagent was used to extract RNA from every sample. Libraries were amplified in two PCR steps, with a second sample barcode and Illumina TruSeq adapters added in the second step. Sequencing of the libraries was done on an Illumina NovaSeq, producing 2 x 150 bp paired-end reads. The authors processed their data as follows. Demultiplexing of reads and collapsing into UMI-guided consensus sequences were performed with migec v1.2.7. Using mixcr v2.1.11, the UMI consensuses were aligned to TRA and TRB V and J templates and assembled into clonotypes. A clonotype was counted as expanded or contracted only when both edgeR and NoisET called the clonotype significant, with the noise models trained on biological replicates. For edgeR calls, the thresholds were a false discovery rate-adjusted p below 0.01 and a log2 fold-change of 1. As an exploratory analysis of dynamics, max-normalized trajectories of the 1000 most abundant clonotypes were examined with PCA combined with hierarchical clustering. Each responding clone was given a CD4 or CD8 phenotype based on the CD4+ and CD8+ repertoires, which had been sequenced separately. TCRdb trimmed public reads at Q25 via fastp, called clones via MiXCR and kept in-frame beta chains. Under each unique CDR3 protein, matching rows form one entry showing the most common genes and DNA. Clone size and V and J calls follow TCRdb, not the original study. The sample profile shows approximately 390,000 distinct CDR3 sequences; 15% to 20% of them were found once. About 22% of the sample goes to the ten largest clones.

Ficoll-Paque density gradient centrifugation was the method used to isolate PBMCs. The sample holds a few counts of this clonotype. The specificity of this receptor is unknown. The record has no base qualities; no much larger clone is one base away. This TCR was sampled from a man between 18 and 29 years old who had mild COVID-19 (a few samples of this study predate the infection). The sample titles of this study are shuffled in the database, so cell type and time point are left out; the donor was told from shared clones. The source material was PBMCs or a T cell subset sorted from them (not recorded which). The rearranged segments are TRBV11-1 and TRBJ2-3, with an unclear D gene assignment. The sequenced DNA: TGTGCCAGCAGCCGCCCCCTCGATCGCACAGATACGCAGTATTTT. This translates into CASSRPLDRTDTQYF.